This TCR beta chain was profiled in a study of early T cells in non-severe SARS-CoV-2 infection. Germline assignment: CDR1 SQVTM and CDR2 ANQGSEA. Trimming cost V 4 bases and J 10 bases, with 23 bases left between them. The length of the CDR3 is 15 residues. TCRdb re-derived calls from the 5' RACE reads in MiXCR, one entry per CDR3 protein. Of around 99,000 distinct CDR3 sequences detected, approximately 12% appear once; the ten largest clones hold about 8.1%. The V gene is TRBV29-1, the J gene TRBJ2-1, with unresolved D. The sequence was collected from an adult who was a healthcare worker with PCR-confirmed SARS-CoV-2 infection or an uninfected control (not recorded which). The sample was whole blood. Written as DNA, the CDR3 is TGCAGCGTTGCTCCGGCCCTGGATCGGGTGAACGAGCAGTTCTTC. Its protein is CSVAPALDRVNEQFF.